This TCR beta chain was found in a study of blood T cell repertoires in COVID-19. This clone was found a few times. Other DNA sequences in the same sample also yield this CDR3. Germline V gene sequence: CDR1 SGHRS, CDR2 YFSETQ. J was trimmed by 0 bases and V by 3 bases; bases with no gene match: 3. The length of the CDR3 is 15 residues. Libraries were prepared by immunoSEQ multiplex PCR; TCRdb keeps only in-frame clonotypes and omits some of them. The table lists around 280,000 clones, 85% to 90% of them singletons. Sequencing was carried out using peripheral blood. The chain couples TRBV5-1 to TRBJ2-1; 7 bases fit TRBD2. The source is a woman aged 25 to 45 with COVID-19, enrolled during active disease. This CDR3 is CASSSSGSSYNEQFF. In DNA, the CDR3 is TGCGCCAGCAGCTCTAGCGGAAGCTCCTACAATGAGCAGTTCTTC.